This TCR beta chain was identified during a study of cytomegalovirus exposure and HLA in healthy donors (dated 2017 in TCRdb). Regarding the study in general: An earlier analysis of approximately 640 of the donors reported 250 to 350 Gb of sequence data and more than 90 million unique TCR beta sequences from about 180 million T cells. The study aimed to test whether cataloging public T cell receptors could reveal signatures of past pathogen exposure. Typing coverage varied by locus: roughly 629-640 donors for A, B, C, DRB1 and DQB1; 500 to 550 for DQA1; some 610 for DPA1; fewer than 480 for DPB1. A few DR-DQ haplotypes were treated as single units for association and clustering because of strong linkage in the cohort. Rather than drawing on any new phenotypic data, the later analysis identified candidate immune exposures from TCR beta sequences and the way those sequences occurred across donors. Alongside the repertoire data, information on donor age, sex, ethnicity and CMV serostatus was compiled. Of the roughly 400 genotyped donors, roughly 80% fell in the genetic ancestry cluster associated with self-reported Caucasian donors. Among about 390 genotyped donors of the cohort, an average of around 240,000 unique TCR beta nucleotide sequences were sequenced per donor, approximately 20% of them non-productive. All discovery cohort repertoires had been generated using a single sequencing platform. A later genetic analysis took genome-wide SNP genotypes for about three fifths of the roughly 700 donors and used that subset as a discovery cohort. Class I and class II HLA loci were covered by the typing at four-digit resolution. Along with the roughly 610-subject first cohort, a separate validation cohort of approximately 110 different subjects was used. The study combined high-throughput TCR immunosequencing, statistical association of individual TCRs with disease status, and machine learning to predict cytomegalovirus infection status. An earlier analysis of 450 to 750 of the donors used high-throughput TCR beta sequencing to judge whether each TCR beta V gene segment behaved as functional or pseudogenic. Using immunosequencing, the study profiled T cell repertoires from 500 to 800 subjects and related those repertoires to cytomegalovirus serostatus. An early release covering roughly 600 HLA-typed donors comprised around 300 gigabases of sequencing data and 85 million or so unique TCR sequences. To study patterns of TCR occurrence, a later analysis re-analyzed previously published TCR beta repertoires from around 670 donors and added high-resolution HLA genotyping.

The method was the immunoSEQ multiplex PCR assay. For the multiplex PCR, a mixture combining 60 forward primers for TCR Vbeta segments and 13 reverse primers for TCR Jbeta segments was used. Amplification of the CDR3 region of rearranged TCR beta genes was performed with a multiplex PCR assay on genomic DNA. On the Illumina HiSeq System, the amplified TCR beta libraries were sequenced as 87-base-pair reads. For the original study's pipeline: A later analysis counted some 80 million unique TCR beta chains across the 650 to 800 repertoires, and around 12 million of these chains were shared by at least two donors. Raw reads were error-corrected and collapsed into unique sequences by a nearest-neighbor algorithm in which closely related sequences were merged to remove PCR and sequencing errors. To assign V, D and J gene segments, CDR3 sequences were aligned to IMGT reference sequences. For a sequence to be retained, a match of at least six nucleotides was required to both a V gene segment and a J gene segment. Rearrangements were classified as productive when the CDR3 lacked stop codons and remained in frame with V and J, and all other rearrangements were classified as non-productive. Following IMGT convention, CDR3 was defined as the stretch from the second conserved V-encoded cysteine to the conserved J-encoded phenylalanine. Sequences without an unambiguous match to a single V gene segment were excluded from the earlier analysis of 500 to 700 of the donors. In an earlier analysis of about 590 of the donors, a V segment was called functional when productive rearrangements were above 56.7%, and segregating when the standard deviation between donors exceeded 5%. A statistical classification framework was built for diagnosing cytomegalovirus status from the catalog of TCR beta chain sequences. In a later analysis, TCR nucleotide sequences were compared against IMGT/GENE-DB human TR gene sequences so that V and J genes could be assigned. A later analysis assigned CDR3 sequences and most-parsimonious VDJ recombination scenarios with the TCRdist pipeline. In a later analysis, each TCR beta chain was defined by its CDR3 amino acid sequence together with its V-gene family, and reads without a unique V-gene family were excluded. A later analysis removed 592 highly shared, low-generation-probability nucleotide sequences to deal with suspected cross-contamination and a sequencing artifact. In a later analysis, a clonal expansion index for each public chain was calculated from normalized within-repertoire ranks of inferred template counts. Generation probabilities in a later analysis came from a VDJ recombination model fitted to out-of-frame rearrangements, and those results were checked against IGoR. A later analysis scored TCR-TCR, TCR-HLA and TCR-CMV co-occurrence with hypergeometric tests, applying a repertoire-size bias correction to TCR pairs. False discovery rates were estimated in a later analysis by permuting HLA or CMV assignments 20 times. In a later analysis, co-occurring TCRs were grouped with DBSCAN, and TCRdist sequence similarity was added when clustering was performed within HLA-allele-positive subsets. Repertoires with fewer than 30,000 or more than 120,000 public chains, plus five repertoires with anomalous nucleotide sharing, were excluded from co-occurrence clustering. The source is immuneACCESS, and TCRdb retained only in-frame sequences with V and J called. Part of the clones is not carried over; for the studies checked, unresolved V genes explain less than half of this, and the remainder is unexplained. For V, J and clone size, that table is used; D and trimming come from the DNA. This sample's clone table shows under 100,000 clones. Under 4.5% of the sample belongs to the ten largest clones.

Results the study describes overall, beyond this receptor: A later genetic analysis associated a missense DCLRE1C variant with V-gene and J-gene trimming of TCR beta chains, and an independent cohort replicated the association. In an earlier analysis of roughly 560 of the donors, most TCR beta V segments were observed in productive rearrangements about 87% or about 30% of the time, broadly matching IMGT annotations. The cohort was sequenced for TCR beta chains only, and without alpha or paired-chain data the features that could be detected were limited. According to the authors, the approach could potentially be generalized to other disease states and immunological phenotypes. Linkage disequilibrium might explain the correlated functional status among segregating V segments, but an unknown experimental factor could not be excluded. In vitro tests confirmed that three of the cytomegalovirus-associated TCR beta chains recognize cytomegalovirus antigens. Most TCR sequences were seen in very few donors, while some public TCRs were found in many individuals. A later analysis found that HLA-associated TCR beta chains were more clonally expanded and had lower generation probabilities than equally common non-associated chains. The earlier analysis of a few hundred of the donors excluded 15 to 20 rarely observed V segments, including chromosome 9 orphons, because counts were too low. In a later genetic analysis, fewer N-insertions in productive TCRs were reported among donors in an Asian-associated ancestry cluster than the 666-donor mean. In both the original and validation cohorts, the classifier was reported to diagnose cytomegalovirus status with high specificity and sensitivity. In a later analysis, TCR association rates were found to vary across HLA loci, with the most associated TCRs seen for DRB1 alleles and the fewest for HLA-C alleles. A further reported finding was that TCR beta sequences accurately predicted the HLA-A and HLA-B alleles for most subjects in the first cohort. Because some donors lacked HLA typing at each locus, the association tests relied only on the typed subset. The study gave a list of roughly 150 TCR beta chains associated with cytomegalovirus. Immune exposure information for the cohort was limited to CMV serostatus. The presence/absence analyses assumed that sequencing depth was roughly uniform across donors, and that assumption may not be true. The sequencing pipeline was judged likely to have produced a cluster of highly shared sequence variants as a technical artifact. In a later analysis, most CMV-associated TCR beta chains were found to appear HLA-restricted, with HLA associations seemingly driven largely by CMV exposure. Because the 87-base-pair reads could not distinguish some IMGT-functional V segments, including TRBV6-2 and TRBV6-3, those segments were excluded. At a false discovery rate of 0.05, a later analysis linked fewer than 20,000 TCR beta sequences to specific HLA alleles. According to a later analysis, parvovirus B19, influenza, CMV and Epstein-Barr virus appeared linked to several top co-occurrence clusters. When HLA alleles, especially DR and DQ, strongly co-occurred, attributing TCR associations to individual alleles was difficult.

The CDR3 goes from the cysteine to the phenylalanine over 15 residues. Kept here is only the CDR3 DNA, which spans 45 bases and is read in frame from base 1. V lost 5 bases and J lost 7 bases, and the count of bases not matched to a germline gene is 5. CDR1 and CDR2, looked up from the germline V gene, are SGHAT and FQNNGV. In total, roughly 670 healthy bone marrow donors made up the cohort. All cohort members were sampled while nominally healthy, although unrecorded immune exposures were likely present. The donor was CMV seronegative and was included in the group of a few hundred seronegative cohort members. Each donor provided a peripheral blood sample, and peripheral blood mononuclear cells were used for TCR beta sequencing. The Qiagen DNeasy Blood Extraction Kit was used to extract genomic DNA from the blood cell samples. About this clone itself: Its target antigen remains unknown.

The TCR sequence derives from a woman in her 30s in good health and CMV-seronegative. The chain is assembled from TRBV11-2 and TRBJ2-2, with 12 junctional bases fitting TRBD2. The sequenced sample was PBMCs. The CDR3 is CASSPTSGGRGELFF. The nucleotide sequence reads TGTGCCAGCAGCCCCACTAGCGGGGGGCGCGGGGAGCTGTTTTTT.